The 25 T cell receptor beta chains presented below share a single source sample, sequenced in a study of CD8 T cells in Susac syndrome. The RNA, roughly 0.5 to 1 ug, was put through reverse transcription using random hexamers. Via MiXCR, TCRdb re-called the immunoSEQ multiplex PCR reads, giving one row per CDR3 protein. This table holds under 550,000 distinct CDR3 sequences, about 85% found once. Sequencing used CD8+ T cells from PBMCs. Source of these receptors: a human donor with multiple sclerosis.

The chain employs TRBV19 and TRBJ1-6; D call uncertain. Trimming took off 3 bases at V and 4 bases at J, with 13 bases between the two ends. The CDR3 length is 16 residues. Per germline, CDR1 LNHDA and CDR2 SQIVND (reference sequence). CDR3 nucleotide sequence: TGTGCCAGTAGTATGGTGCCCAAAGGGTATAATTCACCCCTCCACTTT. Its translation is CASSMVPKGYNSPLHF.

The rearrangement joins TRBV9 to TRBJ2-1; TRBD1 agrees at 8 bases. Germline V gene lookup returns CDR1 SGDLS and CDR2 YYNGEE. V trimming: 4 bases; J trimming: 0 bases; junction bases outside the gene matches: 3. The CDR3 loop spans 15 amino acids. This chain's CDR3 is CASSSGQVSYNEQFF. The CDR3 DNA is TGTGCCAGCAGCTCGGGACAGGTCTCCTACAATGAGCAGTTCTTC.

This chain's CDR3 is CSVTLLGGELFF. In DNA, the CDR3 is TGCAGCGTTACCCTTTTGGGCGGGGAGCTGTTTTTT. The genes are TRBV29-1 and TRBJ2-2; D is ambiguous. CDR1 is SQVTM, CDR2 ANQGSEA, per germline. V was cut by 5 bases and J by 7 bases, with 11 bases left in between. The length of the CDR3 is 12 residues.

This chain links TRBV27 with TRBJ2-7; 7 bases agree with TRBD1. The CDR3 runs 14 residues. CDR1 MNHEY and CDR2 SMNVEV come from the germline V gene (reference sequence). V trimming: 6 bases; J trimming: 6 bases; junction bases outside the gene matches: 11. The CDR3, as DNA: TGTGCCAGCAGCCCCTACCCAGGGGGACCCGAGCAGTACTTC. Its protein product is CASSPYPGGPEQYF.

This sequence joins TRBV6-5 and TRBJ2-7, with D perhaps TRBD1 (6 bases). Trimming cost V 2 bases and J 2 bases, with 19 bases left between them. Germline values: CDR1 MNHEY, CDR2 SVGAGI. This CDR3 region has 17 residues. CDR3 residues: CASSYPKPDRGPYEQYF. CDR3 sequence (DNA): TGTGCCAGCAGTTACCCTAAACCGGACAGAGGGCCCTACGAGCAGTACTTC.

The rearrangement uses TRBV29-1 and TRBJ2-1; 7 bases agree with TRBD2. This CDR3 comprises 14 residues. Germline V gene data show CDR1 as SQVTM and CDR2 as ANQGSEA. J lost 2 bases, V lost 4 bases, and 5 bases had no gene match. CDR3 amino acids: CSVALGGAYNEQFF. For the CDR3, the DNA is TGCAGCGTTGCCTTGGGGGGGGCCTACAATGAGCAGTTCTTC.

V and J are TRBV5-4 and TRBJ2-7; tentatively, D is TRBD1 (6 bases). The germline CDR1 and CDR2 sequences are SGHNT and YYREEE (reference sequence). This CDR3 region has 13 residues. Trimming took 4 bases from V and 2 from J, leaving 10 bases between them. The CDR3 DNA is TGTGCCAGCAGCATACAGGGACCCTACGAGCAGTACTTC. As protein: CASSIQGPYEQYF.

This chain links TRBV27 with TRBJ1-2; D call uncertain. The CDR3 has 14 amino acids. Germline loops: CDR1 MNHEY, CDR2 SMNVEV (reference sequence). Trimming left V 3 bases short and J 8 bases short, with 16 bases between. CDR3 in amino acids: CASSFLSQEGGYTF. The CDR3 DNA sequence: TGTGCCAGCAGTTTTCTCAGCCAGGAGGGCGGCTACACCTTC.

CDR3 sequence: CSARSGTESNQPQHF. The DNA of the CDR3 is TGCAGTGCTAGATCGGGTACTGAGAGCAATCAGCCCCAGCATTTT. This rearrangement joins TRBV20-1 to TRBJ1-5; D gene uncertain. There are 15 residues in the CDR3. V lost 2 bases and J 1 base, leaving 12 bases between the germline ends. CDR1 DFQATT and CDR2 SNEGSKA come from the germline V gene (reference sequence).

The gene calls are TRBV28 and TRBJ1-1; D possibly corresponds to TRBD1 (5 bases). Trimming stripped 3 bases from V and 7 bases from J, with 9 bases between. CDR1 is MDHEN and CDR2 is SYDVKM in the germline V gene. This CDR3 is 12 amino acids long. This CDR3 reads CASSFAGDEAFF. CDR3 sequence (DNA): TGTGCCAGCAGTTTCGCGGGGGATGAAGCTTTCTTT.

This clonotype was counted a single time. This chain uses TRBV27 with TRBJ2-7; D is unresolved. Per the germline V gene, CDR1 is MNHEY and CDR2 is SMNVEV (reference sequence). With 0 bases removed from V and 3 bases from J, the gap between germline ends came to 6 bases. The CDR3 spans 13 residues. CDR3 DNA sequence: TGTGCCAGCAGTTTATCCATTTACTACGAGCAGTACTTC. It codes for CASSLSIYYEQYF.

This clonotype was seen more than once but under ten times. The rearrangement uses TRBV2 and TRBJ2-2; D is tentatively TRBD1 or TRBD2 (5 bases each). Trimming took off 9 bases at V and 6 bases at J, with 8 bases between the two ends. CDR1 and CDR2 (germline): SNHLY, FYNNEI. This CDR3 has 11 amino acids. CDR3 nucleotides: TGTGCCAGTAGAGGGGCCGGGGAGCTGTTTTTT. The encoded protein is CASRGAGELFF.

There are a few counts of this clonotype. This chain connects TRBV13 to TRBJ2-7, with 10 bases aligning to TRBD1. Per the germline V gene, CDR1 is PRHDT and CDR2 is FYEKMQ (reference sequence). Trimming at V came to 2 bases and at J to 0 bases, leaving 7 bases not matched to a gene. The CDR3 spans 17 residues. The CDR3 DNA reads as TGTGCCAGCAGCTTAAAAGAGGGACAGGGGAGCTCCTACGAGCAGTACTTC. Its protein is CASSLKEGQGSSYEQYF.

The chain is built from TRBV18 and TRBJ2-1; 16 bases align to TRBD2. V was clipped by 1 base and J by 4 bases; unmatched bases: 13. The CDR3 extends over 21 amino acids. From germline, CDR1 is KGHSH and CDR2 LQKENI. The CDR3: CASSPQLRGLAGGPSYNEQFF. The CDR3 DNA sequence: TGTGCCAGCTCACCACAACTCCGGGGACTAGCGGGAGGGCCATCTTACAATGAGCAGTTCTTC.

A single count supports this clonotype. V and J are TRBV7-9 and TRBJ1-2; unclear D gene. The V and J ends lost 5 bases and 3 bases respectively, with 10 bases between them. The CDR3 is made up of 13 amino acids. The germline gives CDR1 SEHNR, CDR2 FQNEAQ (reference sequence). In DNA form, the CDR3 reads TGTGCCAGCAGCGCGCGGGAATACTATGGCTACACCTTC. Its translation: CASSAREYYGYTF.

The chain employs TRBV19 and TRBJ1-1; D perhaps matches TRBD1 (5 bases). The CDR3 runs to 13 residues. Trimming pared 7 bases from V and 1 base from J, leaving 10 bases between. Germline V gene sequence: CDR1 LNHDA, CDR2 SQIVND (reference sequence). The CDR3 DNA follows: TGTGCCAGTAAGTCCGGGACGAACACTGAAGCTTTCTTT. It encodes CASKSGTNTEAFF.

V is TRBV19 and J is TRBJ2-5; 10 positions match TRBD1. The ends lost 6 bases at V and 9 bases at J; junction bases unmatched: 10. Looked up from germline, CDR1 is LNHDA and CDR2 is SQIVND (reference sequence). The CDR3 is 14 residues long. The CDR3 is CASSLGTGEQAQYF. DNA of the CDR3: TGTGCCAGTAGCCTAGGGACAGGGGAACAGGCCCAGTACTTC.

The V and J genes are TRBV9 and TRBJ2-3; TRBD2 matches 8 bases. Germline loops: CDR1 SGDLS, CDR2 YYNGEE. The CDR3 has 15 amino acids. V dropped 6 bases and J dropped 4; count of bases not matched to a gene: 10. CDR3 loop: CASNTGTSLSDTQYF. DNA for the CDR3: TGTGCCAGCAACACCGGGACTAGTCTGTCAGATACGCAGTATTTT.

This chain links TRBV30 with TRBJ2-1; D perhaps matches TRBD2 (6 bases). The germline V gene has CDR1 GTSNPN and CDR2 SVGIG (reference sequence). V lost 0 bases, J lost 10 bases, and 10 bases lay in between. This CDR3 comprises 12 residues. The CDR3 sequence: CAWSVAGREQFF. The CDR3 nucleotides read TGTGCCTGGAGTGTAGCGGGTCGGGAGCAGTTCTTC.

The genes are TRBV12-3 or TRBV12-4 and TRBJ2-1; the match to TRBD2 covers 7 bases. There are 15 residues in the CDR3. V trimming: 6 bases; J trimming: 1 base; junction bases outside the gene matches: 6. The CDR3 here is CASSLLALSYNEQFF. The DNA of the CDR3 is TGTGCCAGCAGCTTACTAGCGTTATCCTACAATGAGCAGTTCTTC.

The chain couples TRBV5-1 to TRBJ2-6; 9 bases map to TRBD1. The germline V gene encodes CDR1 SGHRS and CDR2 YFSETQ. The CDR3 spans 17 residues. V shed 2 bases and J 2 bases; nucleotides not matched to a gene: 5. CDR3 protein: CASSFTGTGTGANVLTF. CDR3 coding DNA: TGCGCCAGCAGCTTCACCGGGACAGGGACTGGGGCCAACGTCCTGACTTTC.

V usage is TRBV19 and J usage is TRBJ2-7; the match to TRBD1 covers 10 bases. CDR3 length: 17 amino acids. The V segment lost 0 bases and the J segment 1 base; nucleotides outside the gene matches: 6. The germline gives CDR1 LNHDA, CDR2 SQIVND (reference sequence). The CDR3 DNA reads TGTGCCAGTAGTATAGATCATCGGGGACAGGGGTCCTACGAGCAGTACTTC. Translated, it gives CASSIDHRGQGSYEQYF.

The V and J genes are TRBV2 and TRBJ2-2, with 8 positions matching TRBD1. Germline trimming cut 7 bases from V and 2 bases from J; bases unmatched to any gene: 9. Germline CDR1 SNHLY, CDR2 FYNNEI. The CDR3 spans 16 residues. The CDR3 region has the DNA TGTGCCAGCATTTCTTCGGACAGGGCTAACACCGGGGAGCTGTTTTTT. Translating gives CASISSDRANTGELFF.

The chain uses TRBV13 and TRBJ2-1, with a weak D call TRBD2 (5 bases). Germline V gene sequence: CDR1 PRHDT, CDR2 FYEKMQ (reference sequence). The CDR3 totals 16 residues. The V and J ends lost 5 bases and 4 bases respectively, with 18 bases between them. The CDR3 DNA reads as TGTGCCAGCAGCGGCCCAGGACTGGATCTTTACAATGAGCAGTTCTTC. Residues: CASSGPGLDLYNEQFF.

V and J are TRBV5-6 and TRBJ2-7; TRBD2 might be the D (6 bases). Germline V gene lookup returns CDR1 SGHDT and CDR2 YYEEEE. V lost 4 bases and J 4 bases, leaving 12 bases between the germline ends. CDR3 length: 13 amino acids. CDR3 bases: TGTGCCAGCAGCGGCGGGGCCGGGTACGAGCAGTACTTC. Its translation: CASSGGAGYEQYF.